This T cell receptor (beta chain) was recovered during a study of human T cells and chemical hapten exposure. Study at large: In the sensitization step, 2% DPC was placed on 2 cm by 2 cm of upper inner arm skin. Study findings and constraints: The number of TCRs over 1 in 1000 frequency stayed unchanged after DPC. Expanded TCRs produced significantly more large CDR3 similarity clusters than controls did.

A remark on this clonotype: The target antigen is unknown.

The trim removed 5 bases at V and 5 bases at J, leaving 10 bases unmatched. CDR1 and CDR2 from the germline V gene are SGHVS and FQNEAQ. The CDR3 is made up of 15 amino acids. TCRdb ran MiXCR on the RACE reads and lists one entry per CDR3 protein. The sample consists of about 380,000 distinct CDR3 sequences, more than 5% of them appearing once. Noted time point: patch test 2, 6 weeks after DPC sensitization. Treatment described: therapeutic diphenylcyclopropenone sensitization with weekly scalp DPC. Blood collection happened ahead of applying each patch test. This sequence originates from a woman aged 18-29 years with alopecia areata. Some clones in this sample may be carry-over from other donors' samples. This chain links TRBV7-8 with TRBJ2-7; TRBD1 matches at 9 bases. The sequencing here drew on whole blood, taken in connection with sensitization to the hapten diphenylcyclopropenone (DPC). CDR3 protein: CASSLRGTGKNEQYF. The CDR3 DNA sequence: TGTGCCAGCAGCCTAAGAGGGACAGGGAAGAACGAGCAGTACTTC.